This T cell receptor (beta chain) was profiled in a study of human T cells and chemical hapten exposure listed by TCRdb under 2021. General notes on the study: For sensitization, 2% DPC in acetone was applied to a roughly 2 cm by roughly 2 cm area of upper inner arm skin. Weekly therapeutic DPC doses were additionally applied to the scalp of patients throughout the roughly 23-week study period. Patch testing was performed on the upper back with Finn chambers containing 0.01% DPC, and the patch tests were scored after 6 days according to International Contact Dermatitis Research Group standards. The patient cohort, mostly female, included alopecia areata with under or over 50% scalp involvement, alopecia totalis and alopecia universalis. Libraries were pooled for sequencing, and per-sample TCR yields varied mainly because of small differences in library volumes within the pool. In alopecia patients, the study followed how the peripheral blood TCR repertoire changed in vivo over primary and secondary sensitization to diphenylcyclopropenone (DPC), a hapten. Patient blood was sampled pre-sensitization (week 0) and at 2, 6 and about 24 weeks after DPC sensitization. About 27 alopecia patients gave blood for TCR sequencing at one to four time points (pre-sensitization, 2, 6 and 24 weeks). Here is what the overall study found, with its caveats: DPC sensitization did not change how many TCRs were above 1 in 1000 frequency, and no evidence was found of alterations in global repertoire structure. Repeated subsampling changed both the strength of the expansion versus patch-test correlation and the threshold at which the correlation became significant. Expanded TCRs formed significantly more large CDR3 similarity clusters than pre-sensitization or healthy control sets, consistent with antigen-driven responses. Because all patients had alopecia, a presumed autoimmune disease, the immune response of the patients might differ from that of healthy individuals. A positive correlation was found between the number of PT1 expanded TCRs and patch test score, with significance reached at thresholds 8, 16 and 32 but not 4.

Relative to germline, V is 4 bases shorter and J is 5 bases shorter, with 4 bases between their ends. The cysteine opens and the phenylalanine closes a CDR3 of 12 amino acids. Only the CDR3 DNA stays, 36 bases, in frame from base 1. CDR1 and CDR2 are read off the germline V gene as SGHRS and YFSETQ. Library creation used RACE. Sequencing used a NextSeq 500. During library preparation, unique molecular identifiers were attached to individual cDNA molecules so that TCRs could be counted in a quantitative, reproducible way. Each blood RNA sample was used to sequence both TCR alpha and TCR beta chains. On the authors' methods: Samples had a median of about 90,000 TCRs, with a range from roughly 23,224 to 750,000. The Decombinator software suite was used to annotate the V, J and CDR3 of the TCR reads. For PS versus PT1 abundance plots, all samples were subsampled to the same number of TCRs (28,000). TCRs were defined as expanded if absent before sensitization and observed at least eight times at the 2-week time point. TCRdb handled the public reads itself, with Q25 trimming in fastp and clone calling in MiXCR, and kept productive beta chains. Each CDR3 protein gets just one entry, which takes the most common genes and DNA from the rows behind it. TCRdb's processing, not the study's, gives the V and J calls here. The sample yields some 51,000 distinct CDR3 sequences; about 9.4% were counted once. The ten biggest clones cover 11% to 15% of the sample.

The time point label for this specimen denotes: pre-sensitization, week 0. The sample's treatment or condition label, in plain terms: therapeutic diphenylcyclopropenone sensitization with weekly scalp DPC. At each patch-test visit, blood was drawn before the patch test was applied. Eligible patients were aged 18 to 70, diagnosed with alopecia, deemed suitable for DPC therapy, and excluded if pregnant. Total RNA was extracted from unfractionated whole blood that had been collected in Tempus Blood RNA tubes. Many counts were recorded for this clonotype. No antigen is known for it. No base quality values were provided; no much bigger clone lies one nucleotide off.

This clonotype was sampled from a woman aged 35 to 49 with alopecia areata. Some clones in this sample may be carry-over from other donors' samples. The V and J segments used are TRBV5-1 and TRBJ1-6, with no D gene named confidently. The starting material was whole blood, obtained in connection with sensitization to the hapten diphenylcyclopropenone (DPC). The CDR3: CASSPDNSPLHF. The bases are TGCGCCAGCAGCCCCGATAATTCACCCCTCCACTTT.